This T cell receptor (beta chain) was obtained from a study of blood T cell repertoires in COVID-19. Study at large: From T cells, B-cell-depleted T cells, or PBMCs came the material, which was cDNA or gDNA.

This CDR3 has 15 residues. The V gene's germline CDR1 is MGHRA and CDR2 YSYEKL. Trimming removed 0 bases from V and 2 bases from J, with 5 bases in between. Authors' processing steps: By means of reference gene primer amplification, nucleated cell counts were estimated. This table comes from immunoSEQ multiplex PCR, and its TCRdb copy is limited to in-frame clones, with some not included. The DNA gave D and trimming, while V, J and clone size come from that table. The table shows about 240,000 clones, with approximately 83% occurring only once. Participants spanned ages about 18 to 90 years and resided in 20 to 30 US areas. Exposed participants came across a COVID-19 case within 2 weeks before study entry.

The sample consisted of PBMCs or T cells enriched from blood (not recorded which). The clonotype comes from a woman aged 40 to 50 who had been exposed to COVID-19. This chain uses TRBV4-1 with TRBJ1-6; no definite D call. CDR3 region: CASSQDRAYNSPLHF. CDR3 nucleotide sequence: TGCGCCAGCAGCCAAGATCGAGCCTATAATTCACCCCTCCACTTT.